This T cell receptor (beta chain) derives from a study of CD8+ T cells in alopecia areata. Study-wide results and caveats: An increase in clonality over normal scalp was evident in lesional scalp, especially alopecia totalis/universalis.

Following extraction, RNA underwent reverse transcription to cDNA, which served as the sequencing template. Profiling relied on immunoSEQ multiplex PCR, and the TCRdb table lists in-frame clones only, not all of them. The sample lists 95,000 to 100,000 clones; under 70% were seen once. About this clone: Its antigen remains unidentified.

V was clipped by 0 bases and J by 7 bases, with 13 bases between them. CDR3 size: 15 residues. Per the germline V gene, CDR1 is LNHDA and CDR2 is SQIVND (reference sequence). Treatment here: oral pan-JAK inhibitor, 5-10 mg twice daily. The gene calls are TRBV19 and TRBJ1-5, with D uncertain. The sample was CD8+ T cells sorted from blood, taken at week 4, from a patient treated with tofacitinib. The source of this sequence is a human donor with alopecia areata. The CDR3 region is CASSIDPQSPQPQHF. In DNA, the CDR3 is TGTGCCAGTAGTATAGATCCGCAGAGCCCCCAGCCCCAGCATTTT.